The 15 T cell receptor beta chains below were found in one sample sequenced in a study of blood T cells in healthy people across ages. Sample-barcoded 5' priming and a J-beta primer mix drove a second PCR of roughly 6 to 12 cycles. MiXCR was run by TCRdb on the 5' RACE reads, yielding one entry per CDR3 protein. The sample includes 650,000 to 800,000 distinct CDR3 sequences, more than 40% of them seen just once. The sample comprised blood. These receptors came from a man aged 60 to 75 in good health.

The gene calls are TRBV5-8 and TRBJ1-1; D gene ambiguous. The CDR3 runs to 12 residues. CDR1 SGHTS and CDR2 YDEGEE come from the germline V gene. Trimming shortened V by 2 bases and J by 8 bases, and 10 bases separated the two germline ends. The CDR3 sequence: CASSFSLSEAFF. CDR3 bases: TGTGCCAGCAGCTTCAGCCTTTCAGAAGCTTTCTTT. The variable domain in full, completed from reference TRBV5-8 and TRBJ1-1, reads EAGVTQSPTHLIKTRGQQATLRCSPISGHTSVYWYQQALGLGLQFLLWYDEGEERNRGNFPPRFSGRQFPNYSSELNVNALELEDSALYLCASSFSLSEAFFGQGTRLTVV.

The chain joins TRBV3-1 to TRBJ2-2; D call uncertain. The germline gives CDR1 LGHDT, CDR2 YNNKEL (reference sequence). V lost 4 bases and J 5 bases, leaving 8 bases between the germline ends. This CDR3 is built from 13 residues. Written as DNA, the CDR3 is TGTGCCAGCAGCCCCGTGTTGACCGGGGAGCTGTTTTTT. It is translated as CASSPVLTGELFF.

CDR3 nucleotide sequence: TGCGCCAGCAGCCAAGAGGACGGTAATGAGCAGTTCTTC. Its translation is CASSQEDGNEQFF. The chain carries TRBV4-3 and TRBJ2-1; D not certain. V lost 0 bases and J lost 7, with 7 bases in between. The germline V gene has CDR1 LGHNA and CDR2 YSLEER. The CDR3 has 13 amino acids.

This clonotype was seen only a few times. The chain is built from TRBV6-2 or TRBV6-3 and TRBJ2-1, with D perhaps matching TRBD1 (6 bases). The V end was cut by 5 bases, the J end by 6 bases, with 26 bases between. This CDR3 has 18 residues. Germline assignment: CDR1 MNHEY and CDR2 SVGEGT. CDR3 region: CASSHDRSVGQSVNEQFF. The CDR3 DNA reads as TGTGCCAGCAGTCACGACAGGTCAGTCGGCCAGTCCGTCAATGAGCAGTTCTTC.

Here the CDR3 DNA reads TGTGCCAGCAGTTACTCGAGGTCTTACGAGCAGTACTTC. This translates into CASSYSRSYEQYF. This chain joins TRBV6-5 and TRBJ2-7; D call uncertain. The CDR3 contains 13 residues. CDR1 and CDR2 from the germline V gene are MNHEY and SVGAGI. Trimming pared 0 bases from V and 4 bases from J, leaving 7 bases between.

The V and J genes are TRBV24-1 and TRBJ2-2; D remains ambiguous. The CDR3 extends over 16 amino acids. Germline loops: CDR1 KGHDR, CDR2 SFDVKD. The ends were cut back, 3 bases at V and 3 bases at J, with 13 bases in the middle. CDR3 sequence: CATSDPRMGDTGELFF. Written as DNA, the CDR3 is TGTGCCACCAGTGATCCGAGGATGGGTGACACCGGGGAGCTGTTTTTT.

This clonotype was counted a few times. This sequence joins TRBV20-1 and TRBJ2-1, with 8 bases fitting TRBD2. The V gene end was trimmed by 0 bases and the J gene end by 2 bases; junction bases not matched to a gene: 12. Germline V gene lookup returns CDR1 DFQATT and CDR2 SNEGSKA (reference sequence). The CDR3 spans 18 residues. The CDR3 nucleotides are TGCAGTGCTAGAGATCTTAGCGGGGTCATAGGAACCTACAATGAGCAGTTCTTC. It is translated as CSARDLSGVIGTYNEQFF.

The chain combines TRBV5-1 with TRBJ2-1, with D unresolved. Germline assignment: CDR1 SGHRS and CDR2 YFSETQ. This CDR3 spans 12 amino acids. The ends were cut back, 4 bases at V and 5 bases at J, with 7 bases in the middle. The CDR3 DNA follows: TGCGCCAGCAGCCAGACTGACAATGAGCAGTTCTTC. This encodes CASSQTDNEQFF.

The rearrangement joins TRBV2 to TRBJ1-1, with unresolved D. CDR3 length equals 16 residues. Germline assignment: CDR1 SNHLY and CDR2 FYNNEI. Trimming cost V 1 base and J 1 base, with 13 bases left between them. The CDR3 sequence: CASSEEGPWGNTEAFF. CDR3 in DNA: TGTGCCAGCAGTGAAGAGGGTCCATGGGGGAACACTGAAGCTTTCTTT.

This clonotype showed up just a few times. CDR3 nucleotide sequence: TGCGCCAGCAGCTGGGGACAGGGTGGCAATGAGCAGTACTTC. As protein: CASSWGQGGNEQYF. The rearrangement uses TRBV5-1 and TRBJ2-1; 9 nucleotides match TRBD1. The last part of the DNA fits TRBJ2-7 better; the J call may be wrong. The germline V gene encodes CDR1 SGHRS and CDR2 YFSETQ. This CDR3 is 14 amino acids long.

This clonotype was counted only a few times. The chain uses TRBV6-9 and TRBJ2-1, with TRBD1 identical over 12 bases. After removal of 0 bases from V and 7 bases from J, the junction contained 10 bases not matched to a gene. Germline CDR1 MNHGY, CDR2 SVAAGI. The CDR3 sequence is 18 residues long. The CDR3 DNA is TGTGCCAGCAGTTATTCAATCCTGGGACAGGGGGCGCGAAATGAGCAGTTCTTC. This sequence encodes CASSYSILGQGARNEQFF.

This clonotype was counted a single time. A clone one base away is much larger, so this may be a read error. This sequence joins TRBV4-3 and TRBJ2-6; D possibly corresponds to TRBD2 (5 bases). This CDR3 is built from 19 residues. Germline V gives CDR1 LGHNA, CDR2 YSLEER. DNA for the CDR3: TGCGCCTGCAGCCAAGATTCCCCTAGCAAAGACTCTGGGGCCAACGTCCTGACTTTC. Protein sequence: CACSQDSPSKDSGANVLTF.

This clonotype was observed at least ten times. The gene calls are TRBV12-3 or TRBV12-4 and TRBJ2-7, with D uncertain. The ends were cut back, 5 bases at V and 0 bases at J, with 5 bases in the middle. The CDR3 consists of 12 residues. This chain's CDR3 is CASSPDSYEQYF. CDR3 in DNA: TGTGCCAGCAGTCCCGACTCCTACGAGCAGTACTTC.

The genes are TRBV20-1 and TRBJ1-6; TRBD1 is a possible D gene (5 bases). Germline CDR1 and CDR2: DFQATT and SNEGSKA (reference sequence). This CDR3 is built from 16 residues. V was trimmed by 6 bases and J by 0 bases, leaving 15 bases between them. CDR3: CSANYGHSSYNSPLHF. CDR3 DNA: TGCAGTGCGAACTACGGACATAGCTCCTATAATTCACCCCTCCACTTT.

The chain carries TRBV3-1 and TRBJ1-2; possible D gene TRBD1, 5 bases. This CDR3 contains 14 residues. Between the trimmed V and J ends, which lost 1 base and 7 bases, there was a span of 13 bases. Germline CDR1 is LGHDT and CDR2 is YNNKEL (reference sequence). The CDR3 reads CASSQVGGRSGYTF. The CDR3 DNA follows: TGTGCCAGCAGCCAAGTCGGGGGGAGAAGTGGCTACACCTTC. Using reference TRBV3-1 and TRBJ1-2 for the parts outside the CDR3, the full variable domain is DTAVSQTPKYLVTQMGNDKSIKCEQNLGHDTMYWYKQDSKKFLKIMFSYNNKELIINETVPNRFSPKSPDKAHLNLHINSLELGDSAVYFCASSQVGGRSGYTFGSGTRLTVV.